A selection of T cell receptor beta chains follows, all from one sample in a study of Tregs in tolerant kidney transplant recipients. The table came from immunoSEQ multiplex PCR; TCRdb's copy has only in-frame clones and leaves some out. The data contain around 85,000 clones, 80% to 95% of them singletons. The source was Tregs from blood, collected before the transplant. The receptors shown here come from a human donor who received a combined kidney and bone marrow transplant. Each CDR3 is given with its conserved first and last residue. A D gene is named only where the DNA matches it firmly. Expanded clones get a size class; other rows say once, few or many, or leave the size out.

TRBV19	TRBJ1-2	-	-	TGTGCCAGTAAGGACGGACTAAACTATGGCTACACCTTC	CASKDGLNYGYTF
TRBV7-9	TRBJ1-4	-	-	TGTGCCAGCAGCGGCCGCCCGTGGAAATCTAATGAAAAACTGTTTTTT	CASSGRPWKSNEKLFF
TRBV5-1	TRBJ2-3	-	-	TGCGCCAGCAAGGCGGGACGCACAGATACGCAGTATTTT	CASKAGRTDTQYF
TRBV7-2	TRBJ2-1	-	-	TGTGCCAGCAGCTTACTCGGCAGTCTCACTGAGCAGTTCTTC	CASSLLGSLTEQFF
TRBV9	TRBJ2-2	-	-	TGTGCCAGCAGCGCCGGAGGGAGCTCTTCGAACACCGGGGAGCTGTTTTTT	CASSAGGSSSNTGELFF
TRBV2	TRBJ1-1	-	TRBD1	TGTGCCAGCAGCCCTACAGGGGTCGGCACTGAAGCTTTCTTT	CASSPTGVGTEAFF
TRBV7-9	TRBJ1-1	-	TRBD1	TGTGCCAGCAGCCCTTTGGGACAGGGGATGAACACTGAAGCTTTCTTT	CASSPLGQGMNTEAFF
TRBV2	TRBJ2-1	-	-	TGTGCCAGCAGTGAAGGCCAGCAGTTCTTC	CASSEGQQFF
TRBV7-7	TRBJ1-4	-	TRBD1	TGTGCTAGCAGCTTAACCCCAGGGGGAAACGAAAAACTGTTTTTT	CASSLTPGGNEKLFF
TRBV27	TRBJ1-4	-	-	TGTGCCAGCATTCCCCAGTATGCAACTAATGAAAAACTGTTTTTT	CASIPQYATNEKLFF
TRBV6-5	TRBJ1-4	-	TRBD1	TGTGCCAGTTCCCAGGGGGCCCGTGAAAAACTGTTTTTT	CASSQGAREKLFF
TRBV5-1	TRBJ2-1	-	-	TGCGCCAGCAGCTTGAGAGTTAGCGGATACTACAATGAGCAGTTCTTC	CASSLRVSGYYNEQFF
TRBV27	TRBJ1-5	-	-	TGTGCCAGCAGTTTATACAGGACGGTTCAGCCCCAGCATTTT	CASSLYRTVQPQHF
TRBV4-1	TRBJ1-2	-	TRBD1	TGCGCCAGCAGCCAGACAGGGCGTTTTTATGGCTACACCTTC	CASSQTGRFYGYTF
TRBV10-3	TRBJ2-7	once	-	TGTGCCATCAGACAGGATTACGAGCAGTACTTC	CAIRQDYEQYF
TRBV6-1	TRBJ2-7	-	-	TGTGCCAGCAGTGAACCGGGGTTGAGGAGCGAGCAGTACTTC	CASSEPGLRSEQYF
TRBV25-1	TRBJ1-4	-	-	TGTGCCAGCAGTGAACGAGGGGGAGTGGAAAAACTGTTTTTT	CASSERGGVEKLFF
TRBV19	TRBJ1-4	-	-	TGTGCCAGTAGTTTACGACAGGCCTGGAGTGAAAAACTGTTTTTT	CASSLRQAWSEKLFF
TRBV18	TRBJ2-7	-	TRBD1	TGTGCCAGCTCACGCGCCGGGACAGGGGATTACGAGCAGTACTTC	CASSRAGTGDYEQYF
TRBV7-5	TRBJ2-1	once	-	TGTGCCAGAAGCCTCAGACTAGCGGGAGGGCCCTGCAATGAGCAGTTCTTC	CARSLRLAGGPCNEQFF
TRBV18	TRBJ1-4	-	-	TGTGCCAGCTCACCCCTACAGGGAACTAATGAAAAACTGTTTTTT	CASSPLQGTNEKLFF
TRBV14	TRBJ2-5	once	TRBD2	TGTGCCAGCAGCCAAGAGGTACTAGCGGGAGTAGGGGAGCAGTACTTC	CASSQEVLAGVGEQYF
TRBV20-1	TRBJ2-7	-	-	TGCAGTGCTAGAGTGACATACGTGCAGTACTTC	CSARVTYVQYF
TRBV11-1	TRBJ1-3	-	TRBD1	TGTGCCAGCAGCTTAGACTGGACAGGGGGGACTGGAAACACCATATATTTT	CASSLDWTGGTGNTIYF
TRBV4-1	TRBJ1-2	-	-	TGCGCCAGCAGCCCGAGGGACCGGGCGAGGGAGTATGGCTACACCTTC	CASSPRDRAREYGYTF
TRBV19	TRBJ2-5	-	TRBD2	TGTGCCAGTAGTATGACTAGCGGGAGGGTCGAGACCCAGTACTTC	CASSMTSGRVETQYF
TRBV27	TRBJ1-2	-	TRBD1	TGTGCCAGCCCAGGAAACAGGGGGCCGGGCGGCTACACCTTC	CASPGNRGPGGYTF
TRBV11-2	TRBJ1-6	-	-	TGTGCCAGCAGCTTAGGGAGTGATAATTCACCCCTCCACTTT	CASSLGSDNSPLHF
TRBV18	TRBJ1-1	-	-	TGTGCCAGCTCACCAGTTACTAACACTGAAGCTTTCTTT	CASSPVTNTEAFF
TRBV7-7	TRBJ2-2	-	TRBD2	TGTGCCAGCAGCTTGATGACTAGCAGGAACACCGGGGAGCTGTTTTTT	CASSLMTSRNTGELFF